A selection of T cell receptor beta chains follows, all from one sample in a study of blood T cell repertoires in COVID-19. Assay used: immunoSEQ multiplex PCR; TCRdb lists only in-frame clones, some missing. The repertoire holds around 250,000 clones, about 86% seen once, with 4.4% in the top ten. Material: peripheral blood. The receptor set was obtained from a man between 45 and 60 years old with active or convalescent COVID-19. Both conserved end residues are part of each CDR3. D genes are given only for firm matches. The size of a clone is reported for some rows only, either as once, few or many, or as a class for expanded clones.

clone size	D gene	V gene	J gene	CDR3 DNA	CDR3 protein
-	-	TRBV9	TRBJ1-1	TGTGCCAGAGATGAAGGGGCCGCTGAAGCTTTCTTT	CARDEGAAEAFF
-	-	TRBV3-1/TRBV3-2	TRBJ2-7	TGTGCCAGCAGCCAAGGCCAGGGTGGTCGCGAGCAGTACTTC	CASSQGQGGREQYF
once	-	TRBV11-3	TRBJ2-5	TGTGCCAGCAGCTTAGGCGGCAGTAAAGAGACCCAGTACTTC	CASSLGGSKETQYF
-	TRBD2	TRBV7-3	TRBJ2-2	TGTGCCAGCAGCCAGACTAGCGGGAACACCGGGGAGCTGTTTTTT	CASSQTSGNTGELFF
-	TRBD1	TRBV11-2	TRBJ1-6	TGTGCCAGCAGCTCAGGGACAGGGTGGATTTCACCCCTCCACTTT	CASSSGTGWISPLHF
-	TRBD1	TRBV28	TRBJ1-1	TGTGCCAGCAGTGTGATAAGGGGGCATGGGGGTGAAGCTTTCTTT	CASSVIRGHGGEAFF
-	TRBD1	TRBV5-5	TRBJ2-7	TGTGCCAGCAGCATTTCCGGGACAGTTTTCTACGAGCAGTACTTC	CASSISGTVFYEQYF
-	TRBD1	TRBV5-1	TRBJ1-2	TGCGCCAGCAGCCCCCGGGACAGGGGGGAGGATGGCTACACCTTC	CASSPRDRGEDGYTF
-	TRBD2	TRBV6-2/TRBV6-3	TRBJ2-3	TGTGCCAGCAGTCCGGGACTAGCGGGGGCCCCCACAGATACGCAGTATTTT	CASSPGLAGAPTDTQYF
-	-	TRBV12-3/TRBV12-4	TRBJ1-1	TGTGCCAGCAGCGAACAGGGAAACACTGAAGCTTTCTTT	CASSEQGNTEAFF
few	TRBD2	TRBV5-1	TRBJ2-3	TGCGCCAGCGGGGTTAGCGGGGGGCCCACAGATACGCAGTATTTT	CASGVSGGPTDTQYF
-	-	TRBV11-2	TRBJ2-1	TGTGCCAGCAGCTTAGATCTAAGTGTGCAGTTCTTC	CASSLDLSVQFF
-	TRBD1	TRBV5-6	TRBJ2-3	TGTGCCAGCAGCTTCAGGGGGCGCGCTGATACGCAGTATTTT	CASSFRGRADTQYF
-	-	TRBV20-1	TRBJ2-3	TGCAGTGCTAGTAGGGCGGGGGCCATGCCTAGCACAGATACGCAGTATTTT	CSASRAGAMPSTDTQYF
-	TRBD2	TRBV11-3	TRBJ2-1	TGTGCCAGCAGCTTATTTTCGACTAGCGGGGGAGGAAATGAGCAGTTCTTC	CASSLFSTSGGGNEQFF
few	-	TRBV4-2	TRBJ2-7	TGTGCCAGCAGCCCGAGTCAAGGGGACGAGCAGTACTTC	CASSPSQGDEQYF
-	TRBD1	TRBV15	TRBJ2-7	TGTGCCACCAGCAGAGATGGACAGGGGGGCTCCTACGAGCAGTACTTC	CATSRDGQGGSYEQYF
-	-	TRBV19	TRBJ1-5	TGTGCCAGTAGCTCAGTTGGTCAGCCCCAGCATTTT	CASSSVGQPQHF
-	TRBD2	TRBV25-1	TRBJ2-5	TGTGCCAGCAGTGAAGTATTAGCGGGTGAGACCCAGTACTTC	CASSEVLAGETQYF
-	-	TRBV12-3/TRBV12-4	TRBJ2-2	TGTGCCAGCAGTTTTTTTAGCTCCGGGGAGCTGTTTTTT	CASSFFSSGELFF
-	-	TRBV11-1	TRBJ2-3	TGTGCCAGCAGCTTAAACGCAGGGGCAGGGGATACGCAGTATTTT	CASSLNAGAGDTQYF
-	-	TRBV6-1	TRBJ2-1	TGTGCCAGCAGTGAGCTCTTGGCCTGGTCGGGCAATGAGCAGTTCTTC	CASSELLAWSGNEQFF
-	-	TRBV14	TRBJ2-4	TGTGCCAGCAGCCAAGTGGGGGAGGTGTACTTC	CASSQVGEVYF
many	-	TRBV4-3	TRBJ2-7	TGCGCCAGCAGCCAAGGGAGGGAGCTCTATTACGAGCAGTACTTC	CASSQGRELYYEQYF
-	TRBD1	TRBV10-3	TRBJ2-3	TGTGCCGTAGGGGGCAACACAGATACGCAGTATTTT	CAVGGNTDTQYF
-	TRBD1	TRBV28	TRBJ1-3	TGTGCCAGCAGTCCAGGGGGCTCTGGAAACACCATATATTTT	CASSPGGSGNTIYF
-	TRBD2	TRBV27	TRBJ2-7	TGTGCCAGCAGTTTATCACTAGCGGGGGCCTACGAGCAGTACTTC	CASSLSLAGAYEQYF
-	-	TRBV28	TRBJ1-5	TGTGCCAGCGTGGACAGAATCTTAGATCAGCCCCAGCATTTT	CASVDRILDQPQHF
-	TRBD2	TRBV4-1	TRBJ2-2	TGCGCCAGCAGCCAAGAACCGGGGGGGGCTTCGAACACCGGGGAGCTGTTTTTT	CASSQEPGGASNTGELFF
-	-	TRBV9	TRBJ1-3	TGTGCCAGCAGCGTAGGTAAAGGGAGGAACTTAAACACCATATATTTT	CASSVGKGRNLNTIYF
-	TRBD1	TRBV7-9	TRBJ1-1	TGTGCCAGCACCCCGGGACAGGGGTTCACTGAAGCTTTCTTT	CASTPGQGFTEAFF
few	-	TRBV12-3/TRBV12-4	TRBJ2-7	TGTGCCAGCAGTCCGGGAAACCAGTACGAGCAGTACTTC	CASSPGNQYEQYF
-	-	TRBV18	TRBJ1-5	TGTGCCAGCTCACGGGGGGAGAATCAGCCCCAGCATTTT	CASSRGENQPQHF
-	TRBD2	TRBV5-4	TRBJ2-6	TGTGCCAGCAGCCCCGGACTAGCGGGGGGCCCTACCTCTGGGGCCAACGTCCTGACTTTC	CASSPGLAGGPTSGANVLTF
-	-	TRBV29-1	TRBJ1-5	TGCAGCGTTGGAGGTTTAAATCAGCCCCAGCATTTT	CSVGGLNQPQHF
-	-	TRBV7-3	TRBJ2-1	TGTGCCAGCAGCGTTACTAGAGAGGCTGAGCAGTTCTTC	CASSVTREAEQFF
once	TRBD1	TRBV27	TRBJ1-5	TGTGCCAGTTCCGCGGCGGGACAGGGTAATCAGCCCCAGCATTTT	CASSAAGQGNQPQHF
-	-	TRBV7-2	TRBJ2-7	TGTGCCAGCAGCTGGGGGCTAGCGGCAGCCTACGAGCAGTACTTC	CASSWGLAAAYEQYF
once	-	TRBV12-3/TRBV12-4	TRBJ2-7	TGTGCCAGCAGCATCGGGATAGCCTACGAGCAGTACTTC	CASSIGIAYEQYF
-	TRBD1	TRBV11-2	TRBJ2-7	TGTGCCAGCAGCTTAGACAGGGGGCGTCGCGAGCAGTACTTC	CASSLDRGRREQYF
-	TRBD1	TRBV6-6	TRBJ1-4	TGTGCCAGCAGTCCTCTCTCCGCGACAGGGCGGAATGAAAAACTGTTTTTT	CASSPLSATGRNEKLFF
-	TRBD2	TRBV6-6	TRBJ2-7	TGTGCCAGCAGCGAGACTAGCGGGGGGGAGCAGTACTTC	CASSETSGGEQYF
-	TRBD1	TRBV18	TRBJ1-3	TGTGCCAGCTCCCCTGCAGGGGGCGAGAAAAGGCCCATATATTTT	CASSPAGGEKRPIYF
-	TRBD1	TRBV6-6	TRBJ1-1	TGTGCCAGCAGTCTCGTGACAGGGCTGGGGAACACTGAAGCTTTCTTT	CASSLVTGLGNTEAFF
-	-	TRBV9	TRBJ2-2	TGTGCCAGCAGCCCCAACTCGTCCCCGGGGACCGGGGAGCTGTTTTTT	CASSPNSSPGTGELFF
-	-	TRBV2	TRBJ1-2	TGTGCCAGCAGTTCTAACTACAGGATCGATGGCTACACCTTC	CASSSNYRIDGYTF
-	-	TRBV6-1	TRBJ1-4	TGTGCCAGCAGTGAAGGGGGGCCCCTAGGTGAAAAACTGTTTTTT	CASSEGGPLGEKLFF
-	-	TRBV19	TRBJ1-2	TGTGCCAGTAGTATACGGACAGCCGGCGGGGGCTACACCTTC	CASSIRTAGGGYTF